This T cell receptor beta chain was found in a study of cytomegalovirus exposure and HLA in healthy donors. Worth noting for this clone: Its antigen is not known.

Study-wide points: In an earlier analysis, productive rearrangement rates for most beta V segments clustered near 87% or 30%.

V shed 6 bases and J shed 8 bases, with 16 bases lying between them. The length of the CDR3 is 13 residues. From germline, CDR1 is SGHNT and CDR2 YENEEA. In the PCR, 60 Vbeta and 13 Jbeta primers were used. This table comes from immunoSEQ multiplex PCR, and its TCRdb copy is limited to in-frame clones, with some not included. This table has some 150,000 clones, around 85% appearing once. This rearrangement joins TRBV11-3 to TRBJ1-1; a possible D gene is TRBD1 (6 bases). Material: PBMCs. The receptor's source is a woman aged 30 to 39 in good health and CMV-seronegative. Written as DNA, the CDR3 is TGTGCCAGCAGTCTCGGACCCGGGACAGAAGCTTTCTTT. This codes for CASSLGPGTEAFF. Full variable domain (rest looked up from reference TRBV11-3 and TRBJ1-1): EAGVVQSPRYKIIEKKQPVAFWCNPISGHNTLYWYLQNLGQGPELLIRYENEEAVDDSQLPKDRFSAERLKGVDSTLKIQPAELGDSAVYLCASSLGPGTEAFFGQGTRLTVV.